Given below is one TCR beta chain in context. Its antigen is undetermined. Measured with immunoSEQ multiplex PCR; TCRdb has only the in-frame clones, and not every one. Counted here are roughly 2 million clones, 85% to 95% occurring once; the ten biggest clones make up approximately 0.13%. Germline V CDR1 and CDR2: MNHNS, SASEGT. Deletions cut 2 bases from V and 7 bases from J, with 5 bases between. This CDR3 is built from 12 residues. The data originate from a study of shared clonotypes between healthy human individuals. General study findings and limits: The sampled material consisted only of blood, and tissue repertoires are likely to differ. Memory subsets generally showed lower estimated richness than naive subsets.

The donors were adults (healthy and HIV-negative) with no recent acute infections or vaccinations. Nashville, Tennessee was home to all donors, who were Caucasian adults. Sequencing used naive CD4+ T cells sorted from blood. The subset is: CD45RA+ positively selected. The rearrangement joins TRBV6-1 to TRBJ1-4, with D hard to call. The sequence derives from a man aged 18 to 29 in good health. This CDR3 reads CASSEMREKLFF. The CDR3 region has the DNA TGTGCCAGCAGTGAAATGCGTGAAAAACTGTTTTTT.